This entry is about one T cell receptor beta chain. The data originate from a study of PD-1 blockade in classical Hodgkin lymphoma. The V and J ends lost 0 bases and 5 bases respectively, with 13 bases between them. The germline gives CDR1 GTSNPN, CDR2 SVGIG (reference sequence). This CDR3 spans 14 amino acids. Sequencing used immunoSEQ multiplex PCR; TCRdb keeps in-frame clones, though not all of them. The table lists around 25,000 clones, roughly 90% of them singletons, with 23% in the top ten. As for time point: cycle 4 day 1 (C4D1), after six to seven weeks of nivolumab. With no exception, relapse followed autologous stem cell transplantation in all patients, and brentuximab vedotin exposure varied.

Sequenced here: peripheral blood mononuclear cells (PBMCs), sampled before the fourth cycle of nivolumab. The receptor was derived from a human donor with classical Hodgkin lymphoma. The chain couples TRBV30 to TRBJ2-5; D call uncertain. DNA of the CDR3: TGTGCCTGGAGTGTATCAAGGGATCGGGAGACCCAGTACTTC. It is translated as CAWSVSRDRETQYF. Based on the CDR3 plus reference TRBV30 and TRBJ2-5, the full variable domain is SQTIHQWPATLVQPVGSPLSLECTVEGTSNPNLYWYRQAAGRGLQLLFYSVGIGQISSEVPQNLSASRPQDRQFILSSKKLLLSDSGFYLCAWSVSRDRETQYFGPGTRLLVL.